The T cell receptor beta chain under discussion was sequenced for a study of human T cells and chemical hapten exposure. Unique molecular identifiers were affixed to discrete cDNA molecules within the library. Per the original methods: Samples had a median of around 96,000 TCRs, ranging 23,224 to 690,600. TCRdb passed the RACE reads through MiXCR, listing each CDR3 protein once. The V and J calls were not made by the authors but by TCRdb's processing. Here the sample spans roughly 380,000 distinct CDR3 sequences, roughly 4.6% being singletons. Germline lookup yields CDR1 SGHRS and CDR2 YFSETQ. There are 14 residues in the CDR3. Overall study findings and caveats: Sensitizing to DPC left TCRs with a frequency above 1 in 1000 unaltered. Alopecia in all donors means immunity may differ from healthy individuals.

Time point meaning: pre-sensitization, week 0. This sample's treatment: therapeutic diphenylcyclopropenone sensitization with weekly scalp DPC. As to this clonotype: What it recognizes is unknown. Germline is not matched at one junction end, which may reflect a read error.

This chain connects TRBV5-1 to TRBJ1-1; D ambiguous. The TCR was taken from a woman in her forties or fifties with alopecia areata. Some clones in this sample may be carry-over from other donors' samples. This specimen consisted of whole blood, obtained in connection with sensitization to the hapten diphenylcyclopropenone (DPC). The CDR3 coding sequence is TGCGCCAGCAGCATCCCGGCGGAGGGCACTGTAGCTTTCTTT. This sequence encodes CASSIPAEGTVAFF.